These 14 T cell receptor beta chains came from one sample sequenced in a study of prognosis after radiotherapy for stage I lung cancer. Genomic DNA yielded TCR beta CDR3, amplified by two-round multiplex PCR. Each TRBV and TRBJ gene had its own primer in the first PCR round. Each CDR3 protein is one row after TCRdb ran MiXCR on the multiplex PCR reads. The sample contains around 23,000 distinct CDR3 sequences, 43% of which appear only once. Source: PBMCs, taken before or after stereotactic body radiation therapy (not recorded which). These receptors came from a donor aged 50 or older with non-small cell lung cancer.

This clonotype has ten or more counts. The gene calls are TRBV24-1 and TRBJ2-7; 9 positions agree with TRBD1. The ends lost 9 bases at V and 2 bases at J; junction bases unmatched: 7. The CDR3 spans 14 residues. Germline CDR1 and CDR2: KGHDR and SFDVKD. CDR3 region: CATGARDRAYEQYF. In DNA, the CDR3 is TGTGCCACCGGGGCCCGGGACAGGGCCTACGAGCAGTACTTC.

This clonotype was observed at least ten times. This CDR3 is CASSYRTGVGYEQYF. The CDR3 DNA reads as TGTGCCAGCAGCTATCGGACAGGGGTGGGCTACGAGCAGTACTTC. This sequence joins TRBV7-2 and TRBJ2-7; TRBD1 agrees at 9 bases. From germline, CDR1 is SGHTA and CDR2 FQGNSA. This CDR3 spans 15 amino acids. The V segment lost 4 bases and the J segment 3 bases; nucleotides outside the gene matches: 7.

A word on this clonotype: This probably arose from a read error, given a far larger clone one base away. V gene TRBV6-4 combines with J gene TRBJ2-7; no clear D gene. Germline CDR1 is MRHNA and CDR2 is SNTAGT. V shed 6 bases and J shed 2 bases, with 11 bases lying between them. The CDR3 is made up of 13 amino acids. The CDR3 DNA follows: TGTGCCAGCAGCCTTAACAGTGCCTACGAGCAGTACTTC. Translated, it gives CASSLNSAYEQYF.

The V gene is TRBV6-1, the J gene TRBJ2-7; D is unresolved. Germline CDR1 is MNHNS and CDR2 is SASEGT. The CDR3 contains 14 residues. Trimming cost V 1 base and J 6 bases, with 13 bases left between them. The CDR3 coding sequence is TGTGCCAGCAGTGAAGGTCAGGTGGCAACCGAGCAGTACTTC. Translated, it gives CASSEGQVATEQYF.

This clonotype is deemed medium-sized. The chain carries TRBV19 and TRBJ1-6, with 7 bases fitting TRBD1. The V and J ends lost 3 bases and 6 bases, in that order; junction bases with no gene match: 8. The germline gives CDR1 LNHDA, CDR2 SQIVND (reference sequence). The CDR3 contains 16 residues. CDR3 DNA sequence: TGTGCCAGTAGTATTTCTGGGACAGATATTAATTCACCCCTCCACTTT. Encoded protein: CASSISGTDINSPLHF.

This clonotype showed up just once. Lacking the conserved final phenylalanine or tryptophan, this CDR3 likely reflects a read error. V is TRBV20-1 and J is TRBJ2-7; TRBD2 might be the D (6 bases). Looked up from germline, CDR1 is DFQATT and CDR2 is SNEGSKA (reference sequence). Trimming cost V 2 bases and J 3 bases, with 11 bases left between them. The CDR3 length is 13 residues. CDR3 protein: CSARSTSSYEQYL. The CDR3 DNA reads as TGCAGTGCTAGATCGACTAGTAGCTACGAGCAGTACTTA.

This clonotype was detected many times. The chain is built from TRBV20-1 and TRBJ2-4; D remains ambiguous. Trimming took 8 bases from V and 9 from J, leaving 14 bases between them. CDR1 DFQATT and CDR2 SNEGSKA come from the germline V gene (reference sequence). The CDR3 has 11 residues. The DNA of the CDR3 is TGCAGTCCCGTAAGGCTGGGCATTCAGTACTTC. As protein: CSPVRLGIQYF.

CDR3 bases: TGTGCCACCAGTGGGGGGGACAGGGGCCGAGAGACCCAGTACTTC. This codes for CATSGGDRGRETQYF. V is TRBV24-1 and J is TRBJ2-5, with 10 positions matching TRBD1. V shed 5 bases and J 4 bases; nucleotides not matched to a gene: 6. Germline CDR1 KGHDR, CDR2 SFDVKD. The CDR3 sequence is 15 residues long.

This clonotype showed up many times. The CDR3 DNA sequence: TGCGCCAGCAGCCAAGATCCCAACAGCAGAGAGACCCAGTACTTC. Its protein is CASSQDPNSRETQYF. This chain joins TRBV4-3 and TRBJ2-5; the D is unclear. The length of the CDR3 is 15 residues. Germline values: CDR1 LGHNA, CDR2 YSLEER. Trimming pared 0 bases from V and 4 bases from J, leaving 12 bases between.

The chain links TRBV6-9 to TRBJ2-3; D is ambiguous. Germline CDR1 reads MNHGY; CDR2 reads SVAAGI. Deletions cut 3 bases from V and 4 bases from J, with 17 bases between. The CDR3 contains 16 residues. The CDR3 DNA is TGTGCCAGCAGTTACTCCTCCCCGCTGGGCGCAGATACGCAGTATTTT. Translating it yields CASSYSSPLGADTQYF.

The J gene is TRBJ1-2, the V gene TRBV28; the D is unclear. Trimming took off 4 bases at V and 5 bases at J, with 5 bases between the two ends. Germline assignment: CDR1 MDHEN and CDR2 SYDVKM. The CDR3 has 11 residues. The CDR3 region has the DNA TGTGCCAGCAGTTCCACTTATGGCTACACCTTC. It yields the protein CASSSTYGYTF.

The table lists this clonotype with many counts. The V and J genes are TRBV5-1 and TRBJ2-7; D is perhaps TRBD2 (6 bases). V was trimmed by 4 bases and J by 5 bases, leaving 16 bases between them. Per germline, CDR1 SGHRS and CDR2 YFSETQ. This CDR3 contains 14 residues. The CDR3 DNA reads TGCGCCAGCAGCCTATTATTCAGGGAGGACGAGCAGTACTTC. Amino acid sequence: CASSLLFREDEQYF.

The sample holds many counts of this clonotype. V is TRBV5-6 and J is TRBJ1-2, with TRBD1 matching over 8 bases. Germline CDR1 reads SGHDT; CDR2 reads YYEEEE. The V and J ends lost 4 bases and 10 bases, in that order; junction bases with no gene match: 18. The CDR3 spans 16 residues. The CDR3 region has the DNA TGTGCCAGCAGCCTATACACTCCGGGACAGGCCGCGGTCTACACCTTC. It encodes CASSLYTPGQAAVYTF.

This chain links TRBV4-1 with TRBJ1-6; TRBD1 matches 7 bases. CDR3 length: 17 residues. CDR1 MGHRA and CDR2 YSYEKL come from the germline V gene. The V gene end was trimmed by 1 base and the J gene end by 7 bases; junction bases not matched to a gene: 10. The CDR3 coding sequence is TGCGCCAGCAGCCAAGTAGTCGAGGCAGGGGGGAATTCACCCCTCCACTTT. The encoded protein is CASSQVVEAGGNSPLHF.